This TCR beta chain was sequenced in a study of T cell repertoires in aging, cancer and after chemotherapy. Study-level information: Glioblastoma patients receiving temozolomide-based therapy gave paired samples before and after chemotherapy.

On this clonotype: Its antigen is unknown.

TCR beta rearrangements were amplified from peripheral blood genomic DNA. General study results and limits: Compared with age-matched healthy donors, untreated hematological or solid cancer patients showed higher blood TCR clonality. Healthy donors lost TCR diversity with age mainly through richness, cancer patients through richness and evenness.

The CDR3 runs 15 residues. Germline V CDR1 and CDR2: SGHTA, FQGTGA. V trimming: 5 bases; J trimming: 4 bases; junction bases outside the gene matches: 7. Rearranged V-D-J TRB sequences were amplified with a mixed TRB-A/B primer pool. TCRdb itself ran the multiplex PCR reads through MiXCR, one entry per CDR3 protein. The repertoire holds fewer than 9,500 distinct CDR3 sequences, with less than 70% as singletons. V gene TRBV7-3 combines with J gene TRBJ2-1; 8 bases are a match to TRBD2. Sequencing used blood. The TCR originated in a human donor with a solid tumor. The DNA for the CDR3 is TGTGCCAGCAGCCCCACTACGGGGGGGTACAATGAGCAGTTCTTC. Amino acids: CASSPTTGGYNEQFF.